These T cell receptor beta chains were read from a single sample in a study of cytomegalovirus exposure and HLA in healthy donors. Using immunoSEQ multiplex PCR, the repertoire was profiled, and TCRdb retains in-frame clones only, with some absent. The sample consists of approximately 240,000 clones, 82% of them appearing once. Specimen: PBMCs. The receptors come from a woman aged 40 to 50 in good health and CMV-seropositive. CDR3s include the opening cysteine and the closing phenylalanine or tryptophan. A D gene is named only where the DNA matches it firmly.

D gene,J gene,V gene,CDR3 protein
TRBD2,TRBJ2-7,TRBV2,CASRDLAGGLEQYF
TRBD2,TRBJ2-1,TRBV4-2,CASSQDGTSGSSEQFF
TRBD1,TRBJ1-1,TRBV2,CASADRRGNTEAFF
TRBD1,TRBJ1-2,TRBV9,CASGPVRGGSGYTF
TRBD2,TRBJ2-3,TRBV4-3,CASSQERVRGVSSPGVDTQYF
.,TRBJ1-1,TRBV18,CASSPGFRDTNTEAFF
.,TRBJ2-5,TRBV6-5,CASKGAGGQETQYF
TRBD1,TRBJ1-6,TRBV19,CASSTTGQGGSPLHF
.,TRBJ2-7,TRBV19,CASSAQGPTYEQYF
TRBD1,TRBJ2-7,TRBV5-1,CASRQGASYEQYF
.,TRBJ2-7,TRBV10-1,CASSDGSDAYEQYF
.,TRBJ1-3,TRBV7-6,CASSETASSGNTIYF
TRBD2,TRBJ2-6,TRBV9,CASSVVGGLSGANVLTF
.,TRBJ1-1,TRBV4-3,CASSPHGAFF
TRBD2,TRBJ2-3,TRBV6-1,CASSEDPLAGVGRQHTDTQYF
.,TRBJ1-4,TRBV2,CASKRGGYEKLFF
.,TRBJ1-4,TRBV14,CASSPGRSATNEKLFF
.,TRBJ2-7,TRBV6-5,CASSYSARTYEQYF
.,TRBJ1-2,TRBV25-1,CASSEFIGGDGYTF
TRBD2,TRBJ2-7,TRBV7-9,CSSSPGGFEQYF
TRBD2,TRBJ2-2,TRBV2,CASRAGGRYTGELFF
TRBD1,TRBJ2-7,TRBV5-8,CASRTPGQGSYEQYF
TRBD1,TRBJ2-7,TRBV6-5,CASSRTGQAYEQYF
.,TRBJ1-3,TRBV4-3,CASSQRGSGNTIYF
.,TRBJ2-7,TRBV6-5,CASSRMQGGYEQYF
.,TRBJ2-2,TRBV7-2,CASSLDLAPVTKTGELFF
TRBD1,TRBJ2-2,TRBV6-5,CASRAGTVNTGELFF
TRBD2,TRBJ2-3,TRBV9,CASSVGLAGGPAYF
.,TRBJ1-3,TRBV23-1,CASSRYVRGFSWEESGNTIYF
.,TRBJ1-3,TRBV12-5,CASAEGGGGNTIYF
TRBD2,TRBJ2-5,TRBV29-1,CSVEKTTSGVQETQYF
TRBD2,TRBJ2-5,TRBV6-5,CASRAPGLAEETQYF
.,TRBJ1-2,TRBV5-1,CASRREGNYGYTF
.,TRBJ1-1,TRBV7-9,CASSSEGLFTEAFF
.,TRBJ1-5,TRBV6-4,CASSDQGGQPQHF
TRBD1,TRBJ2-7,TRBV18,CASSRDTGGYEQYF
.,TRBJ1-5,TRBV7-9,CASSPGDQPQHF
.,TRBJ2-1,TRBV4-1,CASSQDFGRVHNEQFF
.,TRBJ1-5,TRBV4-3,CASSLSYSNQPQHF
.,TRBJ2-3,TRBV14,CASSYTSRIIWSSRGTDTQYF
.,TRBJ1-5,TRBV7-9,CASSLGRGNQPQHF
TRBD2,TRBJ2-7,TRBV11-3,CASSLGASGRGEQYF